Listed here are 17 T cell receptor beta chains from one sample, sequenced in a study of T cells in Graves' hyperthyroidism and ophthalmopathy. Amplification of TCR beta CDR3 regions was performed using RNA transcripts as template. The HTBI primer set drove a first-round RT-PCR of the TCR CDR3. TCRdb called the multiplex PCR reads again in MiXCR, with one record for every CDR3 protein. The sample has fewer than 200,000 distinct CDR3 sequences; over 15% are singletons. Specimen: blood. The receptors here all came from a woman between 45 and 60 years old with Graves' hyperthyroidism.

CDR3 sequence reads: CASRIAGGGTDTQYF. The CDR3 region has the DNA TGTGCCAGCAGGATAGCGGGGGGTGGCACAGATACGCAGTATTTT. The rearrangement uses TRBV6-1 and TRBJ2-3; TRBD2 matches 10 bases. Germline V gene lookup returns CDR1 MNHNS and CDR2 SASEGT. V trimming: 6 bases; J trimming: 1 base; junction bases outside the gene matches: 4. There are 15 residues in the CDR3.

The genes are TRBV13 and TRBJ2-2, with TRBD1 matching 12 bases. This CDR3 has 16 residues. Trimming took 3 bases from V and 7 from J; bases not matched to a gene: 6. Germline V CDR1 and CDR2: PRHDT, FYEKMQ (reference sequence). This CDR3 reads CASSFSGTGGGGELFF. The DNA of the CDR3 is TGTGCCAGCAGCTTCTCCGGGACAGGGGGCGGCGGGGAGCTGTTTTTT. Full variable domain (remainder filled in from reference TRBV13 and TRBJ2-2): AAGVIQSPRHLIKEKRETATLKCYPIPRHDTVYWYQQGPGQDPQFLISFYEKMQSDKGSIPDRFSAQQFSDYHSELNMSSLELGDSALYFCASSFSGTGGGGELFFGEGSRLTVL.

This clonotype turned up a few times. V usage is TRBV24-1 and J usage is TRBJ1-2; 9 nucleotides line up with TRBD1. The CDR3 contains 17 residues. Trimming took 3 bases from V and 2 from J; bases not matched to a gene: 9. Germline CDR1 is KGHDR and CDR2 is SFDVKD. The CDR3, as DNA: TGTGCCACCAGTGATACTGCGGGACAGGGACCAAACTATGGCTACACCTTC. Its translation: CATSDTAGQGPNYGYTF.

In this sample, this clonotype turned up a few times. The chain joins TRBV3-1 to TRBJ2-3, with unresolved D. Germline V CDR1 and CDR2: LGHDT, YNNKEL (reference sequence). This CDR3 contains 17 residues. V was pared by 0 bases and J by 7 bases, with 20 bases between. The CDR3 loop is CASSQDRLGSRPHTQYF. CDR3 DNA sequence: TGTGCCAGCAGCCAAGATCGTCTGGGGTCGCGGCCCCATACGCAGTATTTT.

This clonotype occurred a few times. The V call is TRBV5-4, the J call TRBJ2-5; D is possibly TRBD1 (6 bases). The CDR3 length is 15 residues. Germline CDR1 is SGHNT and CDR2 is YYREEE (reference sequence). Trimming shortened V by 0 bases and J by 4 bases, and 13 bases separated the two germline ends. The CDR3 protein is CASSLGGQGRETQYF. The CDR3 nucleotides are TGTGCCAGCAGCTTGGGGGGGCAGGGGAGAGAGACCCAGTACTTC.

This chain joins TRBV12-3 or TRBV12-4 and TRBJ2-3, with unresolved D. V was pared by 6 bases and J by 3 bases, with 10 bases between. The CDR3 contains 13 residues. The CDR3 DNA follows: TGTGCCAGCAGAATAAGAGTGACAGATACGCAGTATTTT. This codes for CASRIRVTDTQYF.

This clonotype was observed at least ten times. The chain recombines TRBV3-1 with TRBJ2-3; 9 positions agree with TRBD2. There are 19 residues in the CDR3. Germline trimming cut 0 bases from V and 0 bases from J; bases unmatched to any gene: 10. Germline-derived CDR1 and CDR2 are LGHDT and YNNKEL (reference sequence). The chain's CDR3 is CASSQDPLSLAGSTDTQYF. The CDR3 nucleotides are TGTGCCAGCAGCCAAGACCCGCTAAGTCTAGCGGGGAGCACAGATACGCAGTATTTT.

This clonotype was detected many times. The chain carries TRBV20-1 and TRBJ1-5; D remains unclear. Germline V CDR1 and CDR2: DFQATT, SNEGSKA (reference sequence). Trimming stripped 0 bases from V and 2 bases from J, with 14 bases between. This CDR3 is 16 amino acids long. The CDR3 nucleotides are TGCAGTGCTAGAGATGTCGCGGGATCAGGCAATCAGCCCCAGCATTTT. Protein: CSARDVAGSGNQPQHF.

This clonotype came up many times. This sequence joins TRBV20-1 and TRBJ1-6; D remains ambiguous. The CDR3 loop spans 13 amino acids. V lost 4 bases to trimming and J lost 9 bases, with 13 bases between them. Germline V lookup: CDR1 DFQATT, CDR2 SNEGSKA (reference sequence). The chain's CDR3 is CSAKIGVSSPLHF. CDR3 nucleotides: TGCAGTGCTAAAATCGGGGTTAGTTCACCCCTCCACTTT.

In its sample, this clonotype was seen many times. The chain combines TRBV6-1 with TRBJ1-1, with D possibly matching TRBD1 (5 bases). Germline CDR1 is MNHNS and CDR2 is SASEGT. Trimming took 2 bases from V and 4 from J, leaving 14 bases between them. CDR3 length: 15 amino acids. The CDR3 nucleotides read TGTGCCAGCAGTGAAACCGAGGTAGGGGTCACTGAAGCTTTCTTT. This gives the protein CASSETEVGVTEAFF.

This clonotype has a count of ten or more. The genes are TRBV20-1 and TRBJ1-2, with 7 bases that match TRBD1. CDR1 is DFQATT and CDR2 is SNEGSKA in the germline V gene (reference sequence). V gave up 5 bases and J gave up 8 bases; unmatched junction bases: 14. The CDR3 consists of 14 residues. The CDR3 DNA reads TGCAGTGCTGGACGACAGGGATCGGCCAGGGGCTACACCTTC. The encoded protein is CSAGRQGSARGYTF.

As concerns this clonotype: Just one base apart from a much larger clone, this may be a read error. The chain uses TRBV9 and TRBJ1-5, with TRBD1 matching over 7 bases. The CDR3 is 15 amino acids. Trimming cost V 4 bases and J 2 bases; bases outside gene matches: 6. Germline CDR1 is SGDLS and CDR2 is YYNGEE. For the CDR3, the DNA is TGTGCCAGCAGCCAGGGGGGTGGGGGCAATCAGCCCCAGCATTTT. It is translated as CASSQGGGGNQPQHF. The whole variable domain, remainder taken from reference TRBV9 and TRBJ1-5, is DSGVTQTPKHLITATGQRVTLRCSPRSGDLSVYWYQQSLDQGLQFLIQYYNGEERAKGNILERFSAQQFPDLHSELNLSSLELGDSALYFCASSQGGGGNQPQHFGDGTRLSIL.

V and J are TRBV11-2 and TRBJ2-1, with 8 bases lining up with TRBD2. There are 13 residues in the CDR3. The J segment lost 12 bases and the V segment lost 3 bases, leaving 7 bases of the junction unmatched. CDR1 and CDR2 from the germline V gene are SGHAT and FQNNGV. The CDR3 loop is CASSLHLAGPQFF. The CDR3 bases are TGTGCCAGCAGCTTGCATTTAGCGGGACCGCAGTTCTTC.

This clonotype was picked up many times. The gene calls are TRBV6-1 and TRBJ1-6; no definite D call. The V end lost 2 bases, the J end lost 6 bases, and 2 bases lay between the germline ends. The CDR3 has 12 amino acids. The V gene's germline CDR1 is MNHNS and CDR2 SASEGT. Here the CDR3 reads CASSETNSPLHF. The DNA of the CDR3 is TGTGCCAGCAGTGAAACTAATTCACCCCTCCACTTT.

This clonotype was seen at least ten times. The V and J genes are TRBV19 and TRBJ2-5; perhaps D is TRBD1 or TRBD2 (5 bases each). In germline, CDR1 is LNHDA, CDR2 SQIVND (reference sequence). V was cut by 6 bases and J by 2 bases, with 13 bases left in between. This CDR3 has 14 residues. Here the CDR3 reads CASSPRGFQETQYF. CDR3 DNA: TGTGCCAGTAGCCCGAGGGGTTTTCAAGAGACCCAGTACTTC.

There are many counts of this clonotype. The chain has TRBV12-3 or TRBV12-4 and TRBJ2-3; TRBD2 agrees at 10 bases. The CDR3 spans 15 residues. The V segment lost 5 bases and the J segment 4 bases; nucleotides outside the gene matches: 6. The CDR3 DNA sequence: TGTGCCAGCAGTCCCAGCGGGGGGGCGTCAGATACGCAGTATTTT. It is translated as CASSPSGGASDTQYF.

This clonotype was observed at least ten times. This chain connects TRBV7-9 to TRBJ1-6; possibly TRBD1 for D (5 bases). The germline V gene encodes CDR1 SEHNR and CDR2 FQNEAQ (reference sequence). V gave up 1 base and J gave up 8 bases, with 12 bases separating them. This CDR3 is built from 15 residues. The CDR3 DNA sequence: TGTGCCAGCAGCTTAGTGGAGGGGAGAGATTCACCCCTCCACTTT. Encoded protein: CASSLVEGRDSPLHF.